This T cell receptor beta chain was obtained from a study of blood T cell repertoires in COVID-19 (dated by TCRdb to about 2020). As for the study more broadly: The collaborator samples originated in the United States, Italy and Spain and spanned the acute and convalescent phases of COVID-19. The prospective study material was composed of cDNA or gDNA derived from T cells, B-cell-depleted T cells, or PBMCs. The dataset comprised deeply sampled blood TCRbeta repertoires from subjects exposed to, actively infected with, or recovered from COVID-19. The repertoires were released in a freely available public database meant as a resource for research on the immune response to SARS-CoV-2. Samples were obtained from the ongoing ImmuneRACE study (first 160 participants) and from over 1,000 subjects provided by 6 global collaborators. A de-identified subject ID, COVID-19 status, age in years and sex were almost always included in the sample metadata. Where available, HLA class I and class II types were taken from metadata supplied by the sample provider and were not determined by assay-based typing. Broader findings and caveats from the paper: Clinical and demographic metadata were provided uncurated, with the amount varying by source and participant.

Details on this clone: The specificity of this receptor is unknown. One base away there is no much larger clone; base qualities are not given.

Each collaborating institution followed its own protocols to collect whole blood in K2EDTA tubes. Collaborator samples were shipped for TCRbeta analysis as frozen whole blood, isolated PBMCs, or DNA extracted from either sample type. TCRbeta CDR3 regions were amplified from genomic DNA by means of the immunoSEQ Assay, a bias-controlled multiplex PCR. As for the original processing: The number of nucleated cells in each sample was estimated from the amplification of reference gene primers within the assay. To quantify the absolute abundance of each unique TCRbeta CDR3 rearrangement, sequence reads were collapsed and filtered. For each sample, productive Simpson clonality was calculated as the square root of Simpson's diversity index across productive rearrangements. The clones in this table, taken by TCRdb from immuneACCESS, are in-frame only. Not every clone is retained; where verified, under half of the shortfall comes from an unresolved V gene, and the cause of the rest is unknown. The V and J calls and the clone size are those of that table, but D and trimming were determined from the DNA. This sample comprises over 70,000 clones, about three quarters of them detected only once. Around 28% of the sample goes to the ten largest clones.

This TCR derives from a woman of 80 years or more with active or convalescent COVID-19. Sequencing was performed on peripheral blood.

The DNA sequence reads TGTGCCAGCAGTCACGTGCGGCAGCCCCAGCATTTT. Translated, this gives CASSHVRQPQHF. The V gene is TRBV12-3 or TRBV12-4 and the J gene is TRBJ1-5, with the D gene not clear enough to name. The CDR3 spans 12 residues, from the cysteine through the phenylalanine. Solely the CDR3 DNA is kept, with 36 bases framed from the first base. Trimming at the junction amounts to 5 bases on V and 7 bases on J, and the germline ends lie 9 bases apart.